Given below is one T cell receptor (beta chain) in context. This record comes from a study of blood T cell repertoires in COVID-19. About the study: Collection of acute and convalescent COVID-19 samples took place in the United States, Italy and Spain.

Authors' processing steps: Cell counts per sample came from amplifying reference gene primers. Libraries were prepared by immunoSEQ multiplex PCR; TCRdb keeps only in-frame clonotypes and omits some of them. Clonal size and the V and J genes are those of that table, whereas D and trimming came from the DNA. The table has some 150,000 clones, around 80% seen once. CDR1 and CDR2 from the germline V gene are LNHDA and SQIVND (reference sequence). Trimming took off 4 bases at V and 9 bases at J, with 13 bases between the two ends. This CDR3 has 13 residues. The receptor was isolated from a woman aged 45-60 years with acute or convalescent COVID-19. Material for sequencing was peripheral blood. This sequence joins TRBV19 and TRBJ1-5; unclear D gene. CDR3: CASSKAAEGPQHF. The CDR3 DNA follows: TGTGCCAGTAGTAAGGCAGCGGAGGGGCCCCAGCATTTT. The full variable domain, in which reference TRBV19 and TRBJ1-5 provide the parts outside the CDR3, is DGGITQSPKYLFRKEGQNVTLSCEQNLNHDAMYWYRQDPGQGLRLIYYSQIVNDFQKGDIAEGYSVSREKKESFPLTVTSAQKNPTAFYLCASSKAAEGPQHFGDGTRLSIL.